This TCR beta chain was captured in a study of CD8 T cells in ankylosing spondylitis. Each CDR3 protein gets one entry after TCRdb re-called the 5' RACE reads with MiXCR. The data show around 250,000 distinct CDR3 sequences, about 11% seen once. This clonotype was counted only a few times. Germline-derived CDR1 and CDR2 are MDHEN and SYDVKM. Trimming cost V 5 bases and J 1 base, with 10 bases left between them. The CDR3 runs 14 residues. V gene TRBV28 combines with J gene TRBJ2-3; D unresolved. This clonotype was obtained from a male donor with ankylosing spondylitis or in good health (not recorded which). Sequences were obtained from blood, either unsorted or a sorted T cell fraction (not recorded which). The CDR3 sequence is CASSTPARTDTQYF. In DNA form, the CDR3 reads TGTGCCAGCAGTACCCCCGCCCGCACAGATACGCAGTATTTT. The variable domain in full, completed from reference TRBV28 and TRBJ2-3, reads DVKVTQSSRYLVKRTGEKVFLECVQDMDHENMFWYRQDPGLGLRLIYFSYDVKMKEKGDIPEGYSVSREKKERFSLILESASTNQTSMYLCASSTPARTDTQYFGPGTRLTVL.